The subject of this entry is one TCR beta chain. The sample holds many counts of this clonotype. Its antigen is currently not known. Base qualities are not recorded, but no much larger clone differs from it by a single base. The TCR beta CDR3 regions were amplified from RNA transcripts. A first-round RT-PCR of the TCR CDR3 used the HTBI primer set with the Qiagen OneStep RT-PCR kit. Libraries were constructed in a second round of multiplex PCR, after which size selection and purification were performed. Paired-end sequencing of the libraries was performed with 100 bp reads on an Illumina HiSeq2000. Per the original workflow: SOAPnuke was used to process the raw data, throwing out any read that contained adapters or uncalled bases, had a mean Phred below 15, or lacked an exact constant-primer or identifier match. COPE v1.2.5 was used to merge the high-quality paired reads, and each unique nucleotide sequence was defined as a clonotype. MiTCR v1.1 was used to align clonotypes to the IMGT TRBV, TRBD and TRBJ reference segments. The analysis was restricted to V-J combinations with a frequency above 0.0001, which together covered about 99% of the repertoires. The TCS score was defined as F50 (clonal expansion) divided by E x V (chaos), with BLOSUM62-based TCRdist calculated between CDR3 peptides within each V-J. Welch's t-statistics and random forest reduced some 510 V-J features to 13, which were used in a naive Bayes classifier (R e1071). The raw public reads went through TCRdb reprocessing: fastp at Q25, MiXCR clone calling, in-frame beta chains kept. Rows merge per CDR3 protein into single entries with the most common DNA and genes. For this entry, the V and J calls and clone size follow TCRdb and not the study's own pipeline. Recorded for this sample are 95,000 to 110,000 distinct CDR3 sequences; approximately 16% of them occurred a single time. Of the sample, around two fifths is held by the ten largest clones.

The V and J ends are trimmed by 5 bases and 0 bases, leaving 10 bases between them. The CDR3, from cysteine to phenylalanine, totals 15 residues. Only the CDR3 region is kept as DNA, spanning 45 bases read in frame from base 1. For CDR1 and CDR2, the germline V gene (reference sequence) lists LNHNV and YYDKDF. These data are taken from a study of T cells in Graves' hyperthyroidism and ophthalmopathy (dated by TCRdb to about 2019). Background for the entire study: Peripheral blood samples were taken at initial diagnosis, before any treatment was given. To identify TCR V-J signatures that set the groups apart, the researchers used a discovery cohort of 100 patients, made up of fewer than 50 with Graves' ophthalmopathy and 57 with stable Graves' hyperthyroidism. Prospective prediction of ophthalmopathy was tested in an independent validation cohort of 18 to 20 hyperthyroidism patients and some 17 patients who later progressed to ophthalmopathy. The 90 to 100 discovery patients were randomly split 7:3 into training and test sets. In addition, the study compared T-cell repertoires in thyroid tissue and in blood from a handful of Graves' hyperthyroidism patients. After sampling, hyperthyroidism patients received methimazole starting at 30 mg daily, and ophthalmopathy patients received high-dose intravenous methylprednisolone. According to the paper, TCR Vbeta CDR3 sequencing was carried out on 135 peripheral blood samples, which came from approximately 41 ophthalmopathy, 80 or so hyperthyroidism and approximately 17 progressor patients. General conclusions and limits of the study: Most expanded thyroid clonotypes (frequency above 0.001) were also detected in blood, suggesting blood repertoires may reflect thyroid immune responses. A model built on a 13 V-J signature distinguished ophthalmopathy from stable hyperthyroidism, reaching approximately 89% sensitivity and approximately 83% specificity in cross-validation and 80%/75% in testing. Sample size was not statistically predetermined, and blinding of investigators to group allocation was not performed. During validation, the model predicted progression to ophthalmopathy a median of about 6.3 months ahead of onset, with roughly 65% sensitivity and under 85% specificity.

Stable Graves' hyperthyroidism was defined as no progression to ophthalmopathy during 18 months of follow-up. The hyperthyroidism patients were between 18 and 65 years old and newly diagnosed, with a disease duration of less than 2 months. Exclusion was applied to patients with uncontrolled infections, other autoimmune diseases, pregnancy or lactation. Diagnoses were established on the basis of clinical symptoms, serum thyroxine and TRAb, thyroid ultrasound, and orbital computed tomography. PBMCs were isolated from 10 ml of fresh peripheral blood by Ficoll-Paque density gradient centrifugation. Trizol reagent was used to extract total RNA, and RNA quality was then checked on an Agilent 2100 Bioanalyzer.

In this chain, TRBV15 is recombined with TRBJ2-2; tentative D gene TRBD2, with 6 bases matching. This receptor was identified in a woman aged 45-65 years with Graves' hyperthyroidism. The sequenced sample was blood. The CDR3 reads as follows: CATSAGLTNTGELFF. Here is the DNA: TGTGCCACCAGCGCCGGACTAACGAACACCGGGGAGCTGTTTTTT.